This T cell receptor beta chain stems from a study of cytomegalovirus exposure and HLA in healthy donors. This clone appeared a few times. The CDR3 spans 15 residues. V was pared by 0 bases and J by 2 bases, with 11 bases between. Germline V gives CDR1 SGHDT, CDR2 YYEEEE. The PCR employed 60 Vbeta primers together with 13 Jbeta primers. Sequenced by immunoSEQ multiplex PCR; TCRdb stores in-frame clones only, minus some. The sample lists under 130,000 clones; about 78% were seen once. The TCR was taken from a man aged 30-40 years in good health and CMV-seronegative. What was sequenced was PBMCs. V gene TRBV5-6 combines with J gene TRBJ1-2; maybe TRBD1 (5 bases). CDR3 nucleotide sequence: TGTGCCAGCAGCTTGGCCAGGGAAGACAACTATGGCTACACCTTC. Protein: CASSLAREDNYGYTF. Full variable domain (remainder filled in from reference TRBV5-6 and TRBJ1-2): DAGVTQSPTHLIKTRGQQVTLRCSPKSGHDTVSWYQQALGQGPQFIFQYYEEEERQRGNFPDRFSGHQFPNYSSELNVNALLLGDSALYLCASSLAREDNYGYTFGSGTRLTVV.